This TCR beta chain stems from a study of spatial heterogeneity in lung cancer. Across the whole study: More than eight raw reads, on average, carried each unique TCR and UMI combination.

TCRdb itself ran the 5' RACE reads through MiXCR, one entry per CDR3 protein. The data show nearly 25,000 distinct CDR3 sequences, 8.8% seen once. General study results and limits: Tumor mutation counts were tracked by expanded intratumoral alpha and beta TCR counts.

Time point meaning: sample taken at primary tumor resection. Samples came from some 71 TRACERx patients with untreated early-stage lung cancer. This clonotype was detected many times. Its antigen is currently unknown. The CDR3 is made up of 14 amino acids. V shed 0 bases and J shed 2 bases, with 8 bases lying between them. Germline V gives CDR1 SGDLS, CDR2 YYNGEE. The chain carries TRBV9 and TRBJ1-2; the D gene is possibly TRBD1 (5 bases). The specimen comprised lung tumor tissue, sampled at surgery. This clonotype originated in a male donor with early-stage non-small cell lung cancer. The CDR3 is CASSVARANYGYTF. CDR3 DNA: TGTGCCAGCAGCGTAGCCAGGGCCAACTATGGCTACACCTTC.